The subject of this entry is one T cell receptor (beta chain). Its target is not known. These data belong to a study of regulatory dendritic cells for organ transplantation. Sorted subsets were CFSE-labeled and cultured roughly five days with allogeneic dendritic cells. Germline loops: CDR1 MNHEY, CDR2 SVGAGI. Trimming left V 4 bases short and J 11 bases short, with 12 bases between. The CDR3 has 12 amino acids. This table comes from immunoSEQ multiplex PCR, and its TCRdb copy is limited to in-frame clones, with some not included. Of under 15,000 clones listed, about 80% are singletons. General study points: Naive CD4+ and CD8+ repertoires were highly diverse; memory CD8+ was most oligoclonal. Of resting T cell subsets, memory CD8+ had the most alloreactive clonotypes.

The sequence was collected from a human donor in good health. The source material was naive CD4+ T cells from blood cultured with regulatory dendritic cells. As to subset: CD45RA+ naive T cells. The chain couples TRBV6-5 to TRBJ1-5, with D uncertain. CDR3 amino acids: CASSSRPGSQHF. DNA for the CDR3: TGTGCCAGCAGTTCGCGACCGGGATCCCAGCATTTT.